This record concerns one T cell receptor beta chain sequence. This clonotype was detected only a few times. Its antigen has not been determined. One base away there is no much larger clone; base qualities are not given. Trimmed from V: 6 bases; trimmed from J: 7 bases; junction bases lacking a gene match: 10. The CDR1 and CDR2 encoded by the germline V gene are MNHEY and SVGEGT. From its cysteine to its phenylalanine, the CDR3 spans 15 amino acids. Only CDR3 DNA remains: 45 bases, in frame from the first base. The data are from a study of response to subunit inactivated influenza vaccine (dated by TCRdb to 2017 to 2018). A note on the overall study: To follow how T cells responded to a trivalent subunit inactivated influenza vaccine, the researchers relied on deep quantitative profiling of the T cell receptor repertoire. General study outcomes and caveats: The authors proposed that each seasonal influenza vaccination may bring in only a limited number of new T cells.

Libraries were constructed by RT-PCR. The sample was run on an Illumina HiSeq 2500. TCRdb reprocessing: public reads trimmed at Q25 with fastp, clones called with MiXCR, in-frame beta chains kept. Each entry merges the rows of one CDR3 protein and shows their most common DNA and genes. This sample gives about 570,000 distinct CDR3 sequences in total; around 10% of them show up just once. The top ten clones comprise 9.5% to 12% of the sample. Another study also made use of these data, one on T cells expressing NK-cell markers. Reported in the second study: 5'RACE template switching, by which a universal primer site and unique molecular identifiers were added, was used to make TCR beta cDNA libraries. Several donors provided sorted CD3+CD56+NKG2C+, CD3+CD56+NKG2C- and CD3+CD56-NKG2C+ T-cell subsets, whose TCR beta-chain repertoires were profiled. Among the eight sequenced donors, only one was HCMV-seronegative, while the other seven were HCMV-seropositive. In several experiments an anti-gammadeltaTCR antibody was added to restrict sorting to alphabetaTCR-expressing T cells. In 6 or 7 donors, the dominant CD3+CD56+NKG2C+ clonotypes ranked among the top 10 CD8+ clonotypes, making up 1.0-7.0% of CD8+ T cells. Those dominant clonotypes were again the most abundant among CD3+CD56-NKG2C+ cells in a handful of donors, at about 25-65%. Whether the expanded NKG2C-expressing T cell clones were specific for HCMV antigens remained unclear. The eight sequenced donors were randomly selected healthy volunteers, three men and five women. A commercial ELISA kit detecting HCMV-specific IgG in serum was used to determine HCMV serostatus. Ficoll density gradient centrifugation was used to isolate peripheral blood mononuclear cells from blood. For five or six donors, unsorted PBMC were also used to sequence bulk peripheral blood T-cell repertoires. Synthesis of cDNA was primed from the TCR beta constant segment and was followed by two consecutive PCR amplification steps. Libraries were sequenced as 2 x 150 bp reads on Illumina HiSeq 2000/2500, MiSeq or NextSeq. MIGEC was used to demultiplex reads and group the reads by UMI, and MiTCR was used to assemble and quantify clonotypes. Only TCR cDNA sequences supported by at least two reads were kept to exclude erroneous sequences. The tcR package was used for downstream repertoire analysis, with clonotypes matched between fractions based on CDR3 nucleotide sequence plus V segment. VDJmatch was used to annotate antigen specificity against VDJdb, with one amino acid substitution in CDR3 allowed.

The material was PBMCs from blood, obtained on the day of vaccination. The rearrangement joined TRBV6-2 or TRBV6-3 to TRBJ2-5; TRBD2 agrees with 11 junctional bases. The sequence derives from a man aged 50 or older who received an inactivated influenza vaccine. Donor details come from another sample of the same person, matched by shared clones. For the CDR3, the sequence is CASRHPSGGPGTQYF. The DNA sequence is TGTGCCAGCAGACACCCTAGCGGGGGGCCGGGGACCCAGTACTTC.